What follows are 16 T cell receptor beta chains derived from one specimen sequenced in a study of blood T cells in healthy people across ages. The second PCR ran about 6 to 11 cycles with a sample-barcoded 5' primer and J-beta primers. Via MiXCR, TCRdb re-called the 5' RACE reads, giving one row per CDR3 protein. The sample records 1,100,000 or so distinct CDR3 sequences, 45% being singletons. Sequencing input: blood. The receptor set was obtained from an older woman in good health.

V and J are TRBV29-1 and TRBJ2-1; possible D gene TRBD1, 6 bases. The J call may be mistaken, given a closer DNA end match to TRBJ2-7. Germline V CDR1 and CDR2: SQVTM, ANQGSEA. The CDR3 is 13 amino acids. CDR3 protein: CSVERARDNEQYF. DNA for the CDR3: TGCAGCGTTGAAAGGGCTAGGGACAATGAGCAGTACTTC.

A note on this clonotype: One junction end disagrees with the germline gene, perhaps due to a read error. CDR3 sequence reads: CASSYLGTTGGVQNF. CDR3 DNA: TGTGCCAGCAGTTACCTAGGGACCACCGGAGGGGTTCAGAACTTC. This sequence joins TRBV6-2 or TRBV6-3 and TRBJ2-7, with a possible D match to TRBD2 (6 bases). The V gene's germline CDR1 is MNHEY and CDR2 SVGEGT. The CDR3 is 15 amino acids.

There are a few counts of this clonotype. V gene TRBV12-3 or TRBV12-4 combines with J gene TRBJ2-7; weak D call: TRBD2 (6 bases). Judging by the DNA end, TRBJ2-5 fits better; the J call may be wrong. CDR3 length equals 14 residues. The CDR3 is CASRETGDKETQYF. The CDR3 coding sequence is TGTGCCAGCAGAGAAACGGGAGACAAAGAGACCCAGTACTTC.

This clonotype was seen a single time. V gene TRBV9 combines with J gene TRBJ2-3, with 8 bases that match TRBD2. Germline V lookup: CDR1 SGDLS, CDR2 YYNGEE. The CDR3 totals 15 residues. J was trimmed by 1 base and V by 3 bases; bases with no gene match: 4. The CDR3 DNA reads as TGTGCCAGCAGCGACAAGCGGGAGCGCACAGATACGCAGTATTTT. Translated, it gives CASSDKRERTDTQYF.

The chain has TRBV28 and TRBJ1-2, with unresolved D. The CDR3 consists of 15 residues. V dropped 6 bases and J dropped 3 bases, with 17 bases sitting between them. CDR1 and CDR2 (germline): MDHEN, SYDVKM. CDR3 sequence (DNA): TGTGCCAGCAGCAACGAGGATATACTTTACTATGGCTACACCTTC. Translation: CASSNEDILYYGYTF.

The chain is built from TRBV12-3 or TRBV12-4 and TRBJ1-4, with D perhaps matching TRBD1 (6 bases). Trimming took off 6 bases at V and 7 bases at J, with 18 bases between the two ends. The CDR3 sequence is 15 residues long. CDR3 protein: CASSHNRVESEKLFF. The CDR3 DNA reads as TGTGCCAGCAGCCACAACAGGGTTGAGAGTGAAAAACTGTTTTTT.

This clonotype has more than one count but fewer than ten. The chain links TRBV7-9 to TRBJ2-7; either TRBD1 or TRBD2 may fit D (5 bases each). V gave up 6 bases and J gave up 3 bases, with 18 bases separating them. Germline V gene sequence: CDR1 SEHNR, CDR2 FQNEAQ (reference sequence). The CDR3 has 15 amino acids. CDR3 sequence reads: CASRSLGTLSYEQYF. For the CDR3, the DNA is TGTGCCAGCAGATCCCTAGGGACCTTGAGCTACGAGCAGTACTTC.

The rearrangement links TRBV6-5 to TRBJ1-2; D is perhaps TRBD1 (6 bases). CDR3 length: 16 residues. CDR1 MNHEY and CDR2 SVGAGI come from the germline V gene. The germline V and J ends were trimmed by 7 bases and 8 bases, with 26 bases remaining between them. This CDR3 reads CASTPGRGTGYGGYTF. The DNA of the CDR3 is TGTGCCAGCACCCCGGGTAGGGGGACGGGGTATGGAGGCTACACCTTC.

This clonotype has just a few counts. This chain joins TRBV2 and TRBJ2-7; TRBD1 agrees at 8 bases. From germline, CDR1 is SNHLY and CDR2 FYNNEI. V was pared by 4 bases and J by 0 bases, with 5 bases of the junction left unmatched. CDR3 length: 15 residues. CDR3 coding DNA: TGTGCCAGCAGTGTCGACAGGGGATCCTCCTACGAGCAGTACTTC. It codes for CASSVDRGSSYEQYF.

The rearrangement links TRBV27 to TRBJ2-5; D is perhaps TRBD2 (6 bases). The CDR3 has 14 residues. Trimming removed 3 bases from V and 11 bases from J, with 19 bases in between. In germline, CDR1 is MNHEY, CDR2 SMNVEV (reference sequence). The CDR3 loop is CASSLAQGSREQYF. The CDR3 bases are TGTGCCAGCAGTTTGGCTCAAGGCTCACGGGAGCAGTACTTC.

V and J are TRBV30 and TRBJ2-7; D gene uncertain. This CDR3 spans 18 amino acids. V was shortened by 6 bases and J by 1 base, with 28 bases between the two germline ends. Per germline, CDR1 GTSNPN and CDR2 SVGIG (reference sequence). The CDR3 sequence is CACIGSVAEGLGSYEQYF. The CDR3 coding sequence is TGTGCCTGCATCGGTTCCGTGGCCGAAGGATTAGGGTCCTACGAGCAGTACTTC.

The V call is TRBV20-1, the J call TRBJ2-5, with a tentative D call TRBD2 (7 bases). Per germline, CDR1 DFQATT and CDR2 SNEGSKA (reference sequence). The CDR3 is made up of 16 amino acids. V was clipped by 5 bases and J by 0 bases, with 19 bases between them. CDR3 region: CSAPPGGRAHQETQYF. For the CDR3, the DNA is TGCAGTGCTCCTCCCGGGGGGCGGGCACACCAAGAGACCCAGTACTTC.

A remark on this clonotype: A much larger clone lies a single base off, so this may be a read error. This chain uses TRBV20-1 with TRBJ2-1; D is ambiguous. V lost 3 bases and J lost 0, with 12 bases in between. The CDR3 loop spans 15 amino acids. Per germline, CDR1 DFQATT and CDR2 SNEGSKA (reference sequence). The CDR3 DNA reads as TGCAGTGCTAGCCCCTACAAGTCCTCCTACAATGAGCAGTTCTTC. It translates to CSASPYKSSYNEQFF.

The chain recombines TRBV24-1 with TRBJ2-5, with TRBD1 matching 7 bases. J gave up 11 bases and V 6 bases, and 8 bases lay outside the gene matches. Germline assignment: CDR1 KGHDR and CDR2 SFDVKD. The CDR3 is 12 residues long. Here the CDR3 reads CATSQKTGEQYF. CDR3 sequence (DNA): TGTGCCACCAGTCAAAAAACAGGGGAGCAGTACTTC.

This sequence joins TRBV6-1 and TRBJ2-5, with a weak D call TRBD1 (6 bases). This CDR3 is 13 amino acids long. Germline CDR1 reads MNHNS; CDR2 reads SASEGT. Trimming stripped 2 bases from V and 5 bases from J, with 9 bases between. The CDR3 DNA follows: TGTGCCAGCAGTGAAAACAGGGACGAGACCCAGTACTTC. Encoded protein: CASSENRDETQYF.

This clonotype was counted only a few times. The V and J genes are TRBV12-3 or TRBV12-4 and TRBJ2-6; 8 nucleotides match TRBD1. CDR3 length equals 16 residues. V trimming: 1 base; J trimming: 1 base; junction bases outside the gene matches: 0. CDR3 protein: CASSLGTGSGANVLTF. The CDR3 DNA reads as TGTGCCAGCAGTTTAGGGACAGGGTCTGGGGCCAACGTCCTGACTTTC.